This T cell receptor beta chain was found in a study of cytomegalovirus exposure and HLA in healthy donors. Per the germline V gene, CDR1 is MDHEN and CDR2 is SYDVKM. This CDR3 contains 18 residues. V shed 6 bases, J shed 3 bases, and the junction held 13 bases outside the gene matches. PCR was performed using 60 Vbeta and 13 Jbeta primers. Repertoires were generated with immunoSEQ multiplex PCR, while TCRdb's copy carries only in-frame clones and drops some. The table records fewer than 45,000 clones, 90% of them present only once. The receptor was isolated from a woman between 18 and 30 years old in good health and CMV-seronegative. This sequence joins TRBV28 and TRBJ1-5, with 11 bases identical to TRBD1. Material for sequencing was PBMCs. The CDR3 reads CASRTRTGGWIINQPQHF. The CDR3 region has the DNA TGTGCCAGCAGGACAAGGACAGGGGGCTGGATAATCAATCAGCCCCAGCATTTT.